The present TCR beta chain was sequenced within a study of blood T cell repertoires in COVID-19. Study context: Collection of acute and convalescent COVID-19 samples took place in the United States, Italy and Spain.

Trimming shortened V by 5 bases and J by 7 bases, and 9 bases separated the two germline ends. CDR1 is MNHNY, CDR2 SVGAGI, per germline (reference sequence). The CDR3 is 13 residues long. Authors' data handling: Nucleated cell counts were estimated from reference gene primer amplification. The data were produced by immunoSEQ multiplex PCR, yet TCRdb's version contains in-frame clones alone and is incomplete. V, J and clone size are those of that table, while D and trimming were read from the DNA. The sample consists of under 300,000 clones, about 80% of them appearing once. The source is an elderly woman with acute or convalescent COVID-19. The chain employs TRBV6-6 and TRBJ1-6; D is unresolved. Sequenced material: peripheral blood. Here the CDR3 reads CASSSLTNSPLHF. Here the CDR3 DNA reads TGTGCCAGCAGTAGTCTAACGAATTCACCCCTCCACTTT.